This TCR beta chain came from a study of shared clonotypes between healthy human individuals. Study in general: Participating donors consisted of two women and a few men aged 18 to 49.

There are 18 residues in the CDR3. CDR1 LNHDA and CDR2 SQIVND come from the germline V gene (reference sequence). The V end was cut by 0 bases, the J end by 2 bases, with 17 bases between. Concerning this clone itself: Antigen unknown.

Overall study results and limits: Measured sharing among donors was expected to vary with sequencing depth.

Deep-level settings were used for running the assay. Clones were read by immunoSEQ multiplex PCR, and TCRdb kept only the in-frame ones, dropping some. The sample gives roughly 2,500,000 clones, roughly 93% of which show up once; approximately 0.37% is in the top ten. Sequenced material: naive CD4+ T cells from PBMCs. The subset: CD45RA+ positively selected. The chain carries TRBV19 and TRBJ1-3; D gene ambiguous. The receptor's source is a man aged 18 to 29 in good health. Some clones in this sample may be carry-over from other donors' samples. The CDR3 loop reads CASSIDRRRRTTGNTIYF. CDR3 sequence (DNA): TGTGCCAGTAGTATAGATCGAAGGCGGAGGACGACTGGAAACACCATATATTTT.